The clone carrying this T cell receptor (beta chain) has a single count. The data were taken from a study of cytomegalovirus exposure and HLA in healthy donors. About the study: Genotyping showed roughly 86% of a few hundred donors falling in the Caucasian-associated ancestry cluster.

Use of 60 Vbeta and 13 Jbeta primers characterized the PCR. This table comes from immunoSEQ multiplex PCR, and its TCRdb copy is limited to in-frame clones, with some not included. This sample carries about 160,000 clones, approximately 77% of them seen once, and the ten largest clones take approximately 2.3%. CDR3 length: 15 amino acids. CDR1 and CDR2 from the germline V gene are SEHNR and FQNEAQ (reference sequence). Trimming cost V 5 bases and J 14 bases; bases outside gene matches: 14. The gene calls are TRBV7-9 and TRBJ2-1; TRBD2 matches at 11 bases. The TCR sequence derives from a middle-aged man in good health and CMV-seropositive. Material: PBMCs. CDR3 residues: CASSRSSGGAAWEFF. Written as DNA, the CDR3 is TGTGCCAGCAGCAGAAGTAGCGGGGGGGCCGCTTGGGAGTTCTTC.